This TCR beta chain stems from a study of T-cell memory formation after mild COVID-19. Using constant-segment primers, 5'RACE produced TCR alpha and TCR beta cDNA libraries carrying sample barcodes and UMIs. TCRdb re-derived calls from the 5' RACE reads in MiXCR, one entry per CDR3 protein. The sample consists of hundreds of thousands of distinct CDR3 sequences, roughly 17% of them appearing once. Sequenced: PBMCs or a T cell subset sorted from them (not recorded which). The source of this sequence is a man aged 18 to 29 who had mild COVID-19 (a few samples of this study predate the infection). Cell type and time point are not known.

The CDR3 sequence: CASSIGLRGAGTDTQYF. DNA of the CDR3: TGTGCCAGTAGTATAGGTTTGAGGGGGGCCGGCACAGATACGCAGTATTTT. The genes are TRBV19 and TRBJ2-3; the D gene could be TRBD1 or TRBD2 (6 bases each). The germline V gene has CDR1 LNHDA and CDR2 SQIVND (reference sequence). The germline V and J ends were trimmed by 1 base and 1 base, with 15 bases remaining between them. The CDR3 loop spans 17 amino acids.